This paragraph covers one T cell receptor beta chain sequence. Its antigen is not known. The naive CD8 population came from CD45RO-negative cells selected for CCR7, without terminally differentiated effector memory CD45RA+ cells. The sample belongs to a study of shared clonotypes between healthy human individuals. On the study more broadly: The cohort comprised a couple of women and a few men. Their ages spanned 18 to 49 years.

Looked up from germline, CDR1 is MDHEN and CDR2 is SYDVKM. CDR3 length: 15 residues. V gave up 3 bases and J gave up 4 bases, with 15 bases separating them. Broader study findings: A handful of donors held about 5% of naive CD4 clonotypes in common.

Running of the assay took place at deep level. The sorted-subset replicate PCRs were given roughly 200 ng DNA, which is tens of thousands of T cell genomes. Using immunoSEQ multiplex PCR, the repertoire was profiled, and TCRdb retains in-frame clones only, with some absent. The table shows roughly 1,800,000 clones, with less than 95% occurring only once. This TCR was recovered from a man aged 18 to 30 in good health. Sequenced sample: naive CD8+ T cells sorted from blood. This chain links TRBV28 with TRBJ1-2; the D gene is possibly TRBD1 (5 bases). The CDR3 DNA is TGTGCCAGCAGTTTGGTGGGGGAGCTGGGCTATGGCTACACCTTC. Protein product: CASSLVGELGYGYTF.